The text below deals with one TCR beta chain. The table came from immunoSEQ multiplex PCR; TCRdb's copy has only in-frame clones and leaves some out. Altogether approximately 110,000 clones are present, roughly nine tenths being singletons, with the ten largest covering 6% to 8.5%. The data were obtained in a study of control samples from healthy donors and cancer patients. The sequencing input was blood. The sequence was obtained from a young woman in good health.

The CDR3 sequence: CASSLDFRGGQETQYF. CDR3 coding DNA: TGTGCCAGCAGCTTAGACTTTCGGGGGGGACAAGAGACCCAGTACTTC. The chain combines TRBV7-2 with TRBJ2-5; TRBD2 agrees at 8 bases. This CDR3 region has 16 residues. V gave up 1 base and J gave up 2 bases; unmatched junction bases: 6. Germline V gene lookup returns CDR1 SGHTA and CDR2 FQGNSA.